Reported below is one T cell receptor beta chain. Its specificity is unknown. This specimen belongs to a study of T cell clonotyping in hematopoietic cell transplantation. Study-wide background: Pretransplant recipient samples were taken after cytoreduction.

Points from the study as a whole: Pathologically expanded recipient clonotypes increased progressively from day 30 to day 180 as diversity fell. Few recipient clonotypes overlapped donors; over 97% were de novo at given depth.

Germline V gene lookup returns CDR1 MDHEN and CDR2 SYDVKM. Trimming cost V 5 bases and J 0 bases, with 11 bases left between them. The CDR3 covers 16 residues. Noted time point: recipient sample about 28 days before transplant, after cytoreduction. Some clones are missing from TCRdb's copy, which holds only in-frame ones; the method was immunoSEQ multiplex PCR. The repertoire consists of about 28,000 clones, with 85% to 95% occurring once and the leading ten covering about 2.2%. This chain connects TRBV28 to TRBJ2-6; TRBD1 might be the D (5 bases). Specimen: peripheral blood mononuclear cells, collected before stem cell transplant. The sequence was collected from a man aged 50 or older with acute myeloid leukemia. Some clones in this sample may be carry-over from other donors' samples. As DNA, the CDR3 is TGTGCCAGCAGTCCAGGGCACCCCTCTGGGGCCAACGTCCTGACTTTC. Translated, it gives CASSPGHPSGANVLTF.